The 21 T cell receptor beta chains reported below all come from one sample, sequenced in a study of T cell responses to AZD1222 COVID-19 vaccine. The repertoire was sequenced with immunoSEQ multiplex PCR; TCRdb's copy has only in-frame clones and lacks some. The table lists 95,000 to 130,000 clones, more than 75% of them singletons. This material consisted of peripheral blood, taken on day 0 of AZD1222 vaccination. These receptors all stem from an adult in good health.

The CDR3 DNA sequence: TGTGCCACCAGCAGAGGACAGGGGAAAGAGACCCAGTACTTC. Amino acid sequence: CATSRGQGKETQYF. The rearrangement uses TRBV15 and TRBJ2-5, with 8 bases identical to TRBD1. This CDR3 comprises 14 residues. V trimming: 1 base; J trimming: 3 bases; junction bases outside the gene matches: 1. CDR1 and CDR2 (germline): LNHNV, YYDKDF (reference sequence).

This chain connects TRBV7-9 to TRBJ2-7, with D possibly matching TRBD1 (6 bases). The CDR3 covers 14 residues. Germline V gene data show CDR1 as SEHNR and CDR2 as FQNEAQ (reference sequence). The germline V and J ends were trimmed by 3 bases and 0 bases, with 9 bases remaining between them. The CDR3 protein is CASSFPGVSYEQYF. CDR3 bases: TGTGCCAGCAGCTTTCCAGGGGTCTCCTACGAGCAGTACTTC.

The chain links TRBV28 to TRBJ2-7, with a weak D call TRBD2 (6 bases). The CDR3 has 15 amino acids. Germline lookup yields CDR1 MDHEN and CDR2 SYDVKM. V was clipped by 3 bases and J by 0 bases, with 12 bases between them. The CDR3, as DNA: TGTGCCAGCAGTTTCAGTGGACTAAGCTCCTACGAGCAGTACTTC. Residues: CASSFSGLSSYEQYF.

The chain couples TRBV5-1 to TRBJ1-6; D remains ambiguous. CDR1 and CDR2 (germline): SGHRS, YFSETQ. Trimming took off 3 bases at V and 8 bases at J, with 9 bases between the two ends. This CDR3 has 13 residues. In nucleotides, the CDR3 is TGCGCCAGCAGCTGGGCAAGAGATTCACCCCTCCACTTT. It is translated as CASSWARDSPLHF.

A few counts support this clone. The chain combines TRBV27 with TRBJ2-3; the D call may be TRBD1 or TRBD2 (6 bases each). Trimming pared 9 bases from V and 3 bases from J, leaving 16 bases between. The germline CDR1 and CDR2 sequences are MNHEY and SMNVEV (reference sequence). CDR3 length: 14 residues. DNA for the CDR3: TGTGCCAGAAAGGCCCGGGGGACAACAGATACGCAGTATTTT. Its protein is CARKARGTTDTQYF.

V usage is TRBV6-4 and J usage is TRBJ2-3; TRBD2 aligns across 7 bases. J was trimmed by 13 bases and V by 6 bases; bases with no gene match: 7. The CDR3 loop spans 11 amino acids. Germline V gives CDR1 MRHNA, CDR2 SNTAGT. The CDR3 sequence is CASRGLVSKYF. The CDR3 DNA sequence: TGTGCCAGCAGAGGACTAGTTAGTAAGTATTTT.

This clone was detected only a few times. V is TRBV19 and J is TRBJ2-1; 10 bases are shared with TRBD2. CDR3 length equals 17 residues. Trimming at V came to 1 base and at J to 1 base, leaving 4 bases not matched to a gene. Germline-derived CDR1 and CDR2 are LNHDA and SQIVND (reference sequence). The CDR3 DNA reads TGTGCCAGTAGTATAGGGGCTAGCGGGGGATCCTACAATGAGCAGTTCTTC. Translating it yields CASSIGASGGSYNEQFF.

The chain employs TRBV5-1 and TRBJ2-1; TRBD2 is a possible D gene (5 bases). The length of the CDR3 is 14 residues. Trimming pared 7 bases from V and 2 bases from J, leaving 13 bases between. Germline CDR1 is SGHRS and CDR2 is YFSETQ. CDR3 in DNA: TGCGCCAGCGGAAGCGGACCGACCTACAATGAGCAGTTCTTC. This sequence encodes CASGSGPTYNEQFF.

The CDR3: CASSLHRSRNTIYF. The CDR3 coding sequence is TGTGCCAGCAGCTTGCACCGCTCTAGGAACACCATATATTTT. The genes are TRBV5-6 and TRBJ1-3; D gene uncertain. Trimming took off 1 base at V and 7 bases at J, with 12 bases between the two ends. CDR3 length: 14 amino acids. CDR1 and CDR2 from the germline V gene are SGHDT and YYEEEE.

The gene calls are TRBV13 and TRBJ2-7; possibly TRBD1 for D (5 bases). This CDR3 spans 15 amino acids. Germline V gives CDR1 PRHDT, CDR2 FYEKMQ (reference sequence). V lost 3 bases to trimming and J lost 3 bases, with 15 bases between them. The CDR3 DNA reads TGTGCCAGCAGCTTGGGGCCTGACACAAACTACGAGCAGTACTTC. Translation: CASSLGPDTNYEQYF. Full variable domain (remainder filled in from reference TRBV13 and TRBJ2-7): AAGVIQSPRHLIKEKRETATLKCYPIPRHDTVYWYQQGPGQDPQFLISFYEKMQSDKGSIPDRFSAQQFSDYHSELNMSSLELGDSALYFCASSLGPDTNYEQYFGPGTRLTVT.

V is TRBV3-1 (or the pseudogene TRBV3-2) and J is TRBJ2-3, with 8 nucleotides matching TRBD2. Germline trimming cut 2 bases from V and 4 bases from J; bases unmatched to any gene: 5. Per the germline V gene, CDR1 is LGHDT and CDR2 is YNNKEL (reference sequence). The CDR3 spans 15 residues. DNA of the CDR3: TGTGCCAGCAGCCAAAGCGGGGGAAGGGCAGATACGCAGTATTTT. It translates to CASSQSGGRADTQYF.

The chain combines TRBV27 with TRBJ1-2; D is unresolved. Germline values: CDR1 MNHEY, CDR2 SMNVEV (reference sequence). This CDR3 has 12 residues. Trimming stripped 6 bases from V and 8 bases from J, with 13 bases between. The CDR3 bases are TGTGCCAGCAGCGGGAACGACGGAGGCTACACCTTC. Amino acid sequence: CASSGNDGGYTF.

For the CDR3, the DNA is TGTGCCAGCAGCTTCCTTAGCGGGGAGGTCAGGAATGAGCAGTTCTTC. Encoded protein: CASSFLSGEVRNEQFF. This chain links TRBV7-3 with TRBJ2-1, with 8 positions matching TRBD2. The V gene's germline CDR1 is SGHTA and CDR2 FQGTGA. The ends lost 3 bases at V and 7 bases at J; junction bases unmatched: 11. The length of the CDR3 is 16 residues.

The chain combines TRBV6-5 with TRBJ1-6; D unresolved. The V end lost 10 bases, the J end lost 8 bases, and 12 bases lay between the germline ends. The length of the CDR3 is 12 residues. CDR1 is MNHEY and CDR2 is SVGAGI in the germline V gene. The CDR3 DNA reads as TGTGCCACAGTGAAGGGCGATTCACCCCTCCACTTT. Translated, it gives CATVKGDSPLHF.

The V call is TRBV19, the J call TRBJ2-7; the D call may be TRBD1 or TRBD2 (6 bases each). The V and J ends lost 7 bases and 0 bases respectively, with 10 bases between them. CDR1 and CDR2 (germline): LNHDA, SQIVND (reference sequence). The CDR3 extends over 13 amino acids. CDR3 residues: CASTGADSYEQYF. Written as DNA, the CDR3 is TGTGCCAGTACGGGGGCTGACTCCTACGAGCAGTACTTC.

J is TRBJ2-7 and V is TRBV7-9, with 7 bases fitting TRBD1. The trim removed 5 bases at V and 3 bases at J, leaving 4 bases unmatched. The CDR3 extends over 13 amino acids. Per the germline V gene, CDR1 is SEHNR and CDR2 is FQNEAQ (reference sequence). The CDR3 DNA follows: TGTGCCAGCAGCCCGGACAGGAGCTACGAGCAGTACTTC. Its protein product is CASSPDRSYEQYF.

The table lists this clone with a count of one. The V gene is TRBV12-3 or TRBV12-4, the J gene TRBJ1-2; TRBD1 agrees at 7 bases. This CDR3 spans 13 amino acids. J lost 4 bases, V lost 6 bases, and 5 bases had no gene match. CDR3 in DNA: TGTGCCAGCAGCTCCTGGGACAGCTATGGCTACACCTTC. It translates to CASSSWDSYGYTF.

The chain is built from TRBV29-1 and TRBJ1-4; 8 bases line up with TRBD1. Trimming at V came to 5 bases and at J to 8 bases, leaving 19 bases not matched to a gene. The CDR3 spans 17 residues. CDR1 is SQVTM, CDR2 ANQGSEA, per germline. As DNA, the CDR3 is TGCAGCGTTCTTTCCCGGGACAGGTCTTTTTTTAAGGAAAAACTGTTTTTT. Its protein is CSVLSRDRSFFKEKLFF. Variable domain in full (rest from reference TRBV29-1 and TRBJ1-4): SAVISQKPSRDICQRGTSLTIQCQVDSQVTMMFWYRQQPGQSLTLIATANQGSEATYESGFVIDKFPISRPNLTFSTLTVSNMSPEDSSIYLCSVLSRDRSFFKEKLFFGSGTQLSVL.

This chain joins TRBV27 and TRBJ2-3, with D perhaps being TRBD1 or TRBD2 (6 bases each). V lost 6 bases, J lost 2 bases, and 18 bases lay in between. The germline V gene has CDR1 MNHEY and CDR2 SMNVEV (reference sequence). This CDR3 is built from 16 residues. The CDR3, as DNA: TGTGCCAGCAGCCCTAGGGGGACTCCTGTCACAGATACGCAGTATTTT. Amino acids: CASSPRGTPVTDTQYF.

V and J are TRBV25-1 and TRBJ2-7, with D perhaps assigned TRBD1 or TRBD2 (5 bases each). This CDR3 is 17 amino acids long. Germline CDR1 is MGHDK and CDR2 is SYGVNS. V lost 4 bases and J 4 bases, leaving 23 bases between the germline ends. The CDR3, as DNA: TGTGCCAGCAGTGGGTTCCTTATTAGGGACCGGCGGTACGAGCAGTACTTC. Amino acids: CASSGFLIRDRRYEQYF.

The table lists this clone with a count of one. The chain recombines TRBV2 with TRBJ2-1; D gene uncertain. V was cut by 3 bases and J by 4 bases, with 13 bases left in between. The CDR3 covers 15 residues. In germline, CDR1 is SNHLY, CDR2 FYNNEI. CDR3 sequence reads: CASSDDGVGYNEQFF. For the CDR3, the DNA is TGTGCCAGCAGTGACGACGGAGTAGGGTACAATGAGCAGTTCTTC.